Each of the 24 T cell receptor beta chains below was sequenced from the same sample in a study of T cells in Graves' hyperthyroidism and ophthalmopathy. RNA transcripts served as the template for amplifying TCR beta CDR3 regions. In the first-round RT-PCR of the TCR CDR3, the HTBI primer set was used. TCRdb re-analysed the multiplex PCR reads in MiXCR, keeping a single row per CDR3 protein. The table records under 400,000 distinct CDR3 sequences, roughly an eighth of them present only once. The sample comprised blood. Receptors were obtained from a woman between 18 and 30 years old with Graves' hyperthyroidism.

CDR3 region: CASSHFRGQGIDQPQHF. The CDR3 DNA reads as TGTGCCAGCAGCCACTTTAGGGGACAGGGTATCGATCAGCCCCAGCATTTT. The V and J genes are TRBV11-2 and TRBJ1-5, with 9 bases aligning to TRBD1. The CDR3 sequence is 17 residues long. The trim removed 5 bases at V and 5 bases at J, leaving 13 bases unmatched. In germline, CDR1 is SGHAT, CDR2 FQNNGV.

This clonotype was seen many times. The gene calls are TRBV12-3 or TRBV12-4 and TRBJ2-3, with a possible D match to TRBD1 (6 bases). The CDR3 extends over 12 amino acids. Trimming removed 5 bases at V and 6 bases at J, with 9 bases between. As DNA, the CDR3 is TGTGCCAGCAGTACGACAGGCGATACGCAGTATTTT. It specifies CASSTTGDTQYF.

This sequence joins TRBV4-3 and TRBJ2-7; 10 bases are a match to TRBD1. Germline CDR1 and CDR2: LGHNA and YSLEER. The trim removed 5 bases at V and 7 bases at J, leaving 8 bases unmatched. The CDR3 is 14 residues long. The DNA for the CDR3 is TGCGCCAGCAGCTCTAGACAGGGGGCTTGGGAGCAGTACTTC. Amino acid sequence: CASSSRQGAWEQYF.

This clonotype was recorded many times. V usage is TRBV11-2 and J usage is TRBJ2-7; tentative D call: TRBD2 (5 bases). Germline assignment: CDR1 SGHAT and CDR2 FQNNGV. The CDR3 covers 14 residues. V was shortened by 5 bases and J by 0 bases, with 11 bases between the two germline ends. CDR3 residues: CASSARLASYEQYF. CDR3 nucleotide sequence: TGTGCCAGCAGCGCTAGGCTAGCCTCCTACGAGCAGTACTTC.

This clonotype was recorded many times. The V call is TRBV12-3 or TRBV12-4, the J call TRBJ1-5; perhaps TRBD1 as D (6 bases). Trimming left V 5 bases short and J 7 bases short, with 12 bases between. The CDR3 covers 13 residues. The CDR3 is CASSQGLGQPQHF. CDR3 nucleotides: TGTGCCAGCAGTCAGGGGTTGGGACAGCCCCAGCATTTT.

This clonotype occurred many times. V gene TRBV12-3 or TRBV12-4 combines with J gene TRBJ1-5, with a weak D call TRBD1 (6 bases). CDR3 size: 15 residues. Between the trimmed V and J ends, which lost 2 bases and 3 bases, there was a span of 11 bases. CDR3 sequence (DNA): TGTGCCAGCAGTTTAATCGGACAGATCAATCAGCCCCAGCATTTT. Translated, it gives CASSLIGQINQPQHF.

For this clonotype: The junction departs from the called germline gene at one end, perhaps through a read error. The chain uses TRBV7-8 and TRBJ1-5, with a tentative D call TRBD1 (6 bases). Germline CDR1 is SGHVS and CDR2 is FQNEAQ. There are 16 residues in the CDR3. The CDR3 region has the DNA TGCGCCAGCAGCCAAGATGGGGGCTTTAGCAATCAGCCCCAGCATTTT. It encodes CASSQDGGFSNQPQHF.

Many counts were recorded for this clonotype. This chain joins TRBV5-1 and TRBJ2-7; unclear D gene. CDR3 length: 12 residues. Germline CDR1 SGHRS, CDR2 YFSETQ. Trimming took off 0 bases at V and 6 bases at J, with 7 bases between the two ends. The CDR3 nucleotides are TGCGCCAGCAGCTTGGACGCGTTCGAGCAGTACTTC. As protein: CASSLDAFEQYF.

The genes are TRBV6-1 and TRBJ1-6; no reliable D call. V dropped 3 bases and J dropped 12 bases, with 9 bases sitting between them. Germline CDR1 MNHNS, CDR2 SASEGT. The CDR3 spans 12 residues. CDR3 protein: CASSDSRVPLHF. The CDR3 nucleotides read TGTGCCAGCAGTGACTCCCGGGTACCCCTCCACTTT.

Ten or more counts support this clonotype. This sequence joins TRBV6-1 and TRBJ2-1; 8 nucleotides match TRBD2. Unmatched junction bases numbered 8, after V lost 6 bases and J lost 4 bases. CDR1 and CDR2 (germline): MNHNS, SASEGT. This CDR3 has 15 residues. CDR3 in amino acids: CASRFFGGEYNEQFF. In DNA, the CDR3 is TGTGCCAGCAGGTTTTTCGGGGGGGAGTACAATGAGCAGTTCTTC.

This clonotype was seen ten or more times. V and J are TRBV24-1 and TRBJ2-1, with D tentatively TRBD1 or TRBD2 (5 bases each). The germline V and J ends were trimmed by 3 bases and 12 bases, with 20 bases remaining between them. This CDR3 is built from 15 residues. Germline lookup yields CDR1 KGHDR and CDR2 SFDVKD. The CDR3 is CATSDPGIGDGRQFF. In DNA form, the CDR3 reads TGTGCCACCAGTGATCCAGGTATCGGGGACGGTAGGCAGTTCTTC.

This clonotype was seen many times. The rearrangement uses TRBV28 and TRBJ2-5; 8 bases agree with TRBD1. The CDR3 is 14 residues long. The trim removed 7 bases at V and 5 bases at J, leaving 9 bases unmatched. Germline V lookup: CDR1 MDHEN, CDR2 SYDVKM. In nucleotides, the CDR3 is TGTGCCAGCACCCAGACAGGGGACGTGGAGACCCAGTACTTC. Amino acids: CASTQTGDVETQYF. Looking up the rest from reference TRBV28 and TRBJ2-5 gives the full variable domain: DVKVTQSSRYLVKRTGEKVFLECVQDMDHENMFWYRQDPGLGLRLIYFSYDVKMKEKGDIPEGYSVSREKKERFSLILESASTNQTSMYLCASTQTGDVETQYFGPGTRLLVL.

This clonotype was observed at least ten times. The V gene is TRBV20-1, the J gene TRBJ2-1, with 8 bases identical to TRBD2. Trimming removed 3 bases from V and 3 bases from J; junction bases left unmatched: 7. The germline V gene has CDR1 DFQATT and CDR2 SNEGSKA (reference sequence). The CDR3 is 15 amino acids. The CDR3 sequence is CSARPLAGIYNEQFF. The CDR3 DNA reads TGCAGTGCTAGGCCCCTAGCGGGCATCTACAATGAGCAGTTCTTC.

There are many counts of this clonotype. The CDR3 DNA is TGTGCCAGCAGTTCCAAGGTGGGCCTAGCGGGGGGCCAACATAACAATGAGCAGTTCTTC. Translation: CASSSKVGLAGGQHNNEQFF. The gene calls are TRBV12-3 or TRBV12-4 and TRBJ2-1; TRBD2 agrees at 11 bases. J gave up 5 bases and V 4 bases, and 19 bases lay outside the gene matches. The CDR3 consists of 20 residues.

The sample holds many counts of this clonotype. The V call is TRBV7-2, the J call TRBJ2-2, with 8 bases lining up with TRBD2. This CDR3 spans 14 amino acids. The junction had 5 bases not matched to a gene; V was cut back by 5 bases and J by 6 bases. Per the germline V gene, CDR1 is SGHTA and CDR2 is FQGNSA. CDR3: CASSPSGSAGELFF. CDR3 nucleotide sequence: TGTGCCAGCAGCCCAAGCGGGAGCGCCGGGGAGCTGTTTTTT.

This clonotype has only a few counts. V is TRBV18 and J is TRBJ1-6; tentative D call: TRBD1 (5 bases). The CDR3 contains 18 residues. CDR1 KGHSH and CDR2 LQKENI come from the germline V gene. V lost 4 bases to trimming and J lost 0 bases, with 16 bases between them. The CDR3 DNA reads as TGTGCCAGCTCACTCGGGCCCAGGGCAGACTCCTATAATTCACCCCTCCACTTT. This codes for CASSLGPRADSYNSPLHF.

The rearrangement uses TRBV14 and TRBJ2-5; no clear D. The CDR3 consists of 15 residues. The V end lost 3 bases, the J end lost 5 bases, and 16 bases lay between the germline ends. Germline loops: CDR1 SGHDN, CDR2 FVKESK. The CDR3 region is CASSHAGLVMETQYF. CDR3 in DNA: TGTGCCAGCAGCCACGCCGGGCTAGTGATGGAGACCCAGTACTTC.

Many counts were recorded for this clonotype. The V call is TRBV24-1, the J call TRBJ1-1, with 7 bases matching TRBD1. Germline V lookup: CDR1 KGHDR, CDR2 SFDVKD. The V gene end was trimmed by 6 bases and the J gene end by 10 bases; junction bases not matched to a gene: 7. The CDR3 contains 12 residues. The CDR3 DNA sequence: TGTGCCACCAGTCCAGGGGGGGCGCGAGCTTTCTTT. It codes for CATSPGGARAFF.

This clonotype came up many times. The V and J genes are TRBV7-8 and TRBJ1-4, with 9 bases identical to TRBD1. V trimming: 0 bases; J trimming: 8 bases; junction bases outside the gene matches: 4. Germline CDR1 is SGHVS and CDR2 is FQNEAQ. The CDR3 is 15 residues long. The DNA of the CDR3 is TGTGCCAGCAGCTTAGCGCAGGGGACAGGGGAAAAACTGTTTTTT. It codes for CASSLAQGTGEKLFF.

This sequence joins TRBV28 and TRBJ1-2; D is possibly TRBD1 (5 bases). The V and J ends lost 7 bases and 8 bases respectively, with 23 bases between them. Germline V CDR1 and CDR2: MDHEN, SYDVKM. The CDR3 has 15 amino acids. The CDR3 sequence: CASNSQPYQGTGYTF. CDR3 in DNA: TGTGCCAGCAATTCTCAGCCATACCAGGGAACGGGCTACACCTTC.

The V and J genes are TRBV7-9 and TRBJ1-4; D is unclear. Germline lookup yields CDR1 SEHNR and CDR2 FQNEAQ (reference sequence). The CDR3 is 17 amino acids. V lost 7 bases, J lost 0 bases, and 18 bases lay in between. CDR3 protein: CASTASNTIATNEKLFF. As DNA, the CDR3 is TGTGCCAGCACCGCATCCAACACCATTGCAACTAATGAAAAACTGTTTTTT.

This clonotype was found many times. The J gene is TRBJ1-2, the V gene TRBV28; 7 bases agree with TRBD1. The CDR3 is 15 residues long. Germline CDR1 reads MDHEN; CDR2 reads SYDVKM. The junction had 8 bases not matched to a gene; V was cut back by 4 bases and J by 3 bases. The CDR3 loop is CASSYQGQVDYGYTF. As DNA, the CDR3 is TGTGCCAGCAGTTACCAAGGACAGGTGGACTATGGCTACACCTTC.

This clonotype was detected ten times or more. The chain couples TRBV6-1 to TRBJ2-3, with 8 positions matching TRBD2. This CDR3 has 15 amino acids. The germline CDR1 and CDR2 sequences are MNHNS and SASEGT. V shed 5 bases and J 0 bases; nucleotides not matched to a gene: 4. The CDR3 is CASSYTGGSTDTQYF. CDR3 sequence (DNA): TGTGCCAGCAGTTATACGGGGGGGAGCACAGATACGCAGTATTTT.

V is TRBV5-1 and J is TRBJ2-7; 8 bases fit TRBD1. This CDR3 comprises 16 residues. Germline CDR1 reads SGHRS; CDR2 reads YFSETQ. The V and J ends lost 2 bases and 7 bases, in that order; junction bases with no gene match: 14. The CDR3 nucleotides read TGCGCCAGCAGCTTCGGACCATACAGGGGGACCGGGGAGCAGTACTTC. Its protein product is CASSFGPYRGTGEQYF.